These 16 T cell receptor beta chains were all obtained from the same sample, sequenced in a study of T-cell memory formation after mild COVID-19. TCRdb re-called the 5' RACE reads through MiXCR, storing one row per CDR3 protein. This repertoire shows 130,000 to 150,000 distinct CDR3 sequences, roughly a fifth found once; its top ten account for under 2.5%. Sequencing was done on a sample of PBMCs or a T cell subset sorted from them (not recorded which). The receptors stem from an adult woman who had mild COVID-19 (a few samples of this study predate the infection). Cell type and time point are not known.

V usage is TRBV3-1 and J usage is TRBJ1-1; D call uncertain. The V end was cut by 4 bases, the J end by 1 base, with 16 bases between. Germline values: CDR1 LGHDT, CDR2 YNNKEL (reference sequence). CDR3 length: 16 amino acids. The CDR3 DNA sequence: TGTGCCAGCAGCCCACAAGGGTCGACGGGGAACACTGAAGCTTTCTTT. Its protein product is CASSPQGSTGNTEAFF. Using reference TRBV3-1 and TRBJ1-1 for the parts outside the CDR3, the full variable domain is DTAVSQTPKYLVTQMGNDKSIKCEQNLGHDTMYWYKQDSKKFLKIMFSYNNKELIINETVPNRFSPKSPDKAHLNLHINSLELGDSAVYFCASSPQGSTGNTEAFFGQGTRLTVV.

This clonotype has ten or more counts. This rearrangement joins TRBV9 to TRBJ2-3; 8 bases are a match to TRBD2. After removal of 3 bases from V and 0 bases from J, the junction contained 6 bases not matched to a gene. The CDR3 covers 16 residues. Germline assignment: CDR1 SGDLS and CDR2 YYNGEE. CDR3 sequence: CASSALAGMSTDTQYF. CDR3 DNA sequence: TGTGCCAGCAGCGCTTTAGCGGGGATGAGCACAGATACGCAGTATTTT.

This clonotype showed up just a few times. The V gene is TRBV15, the J gene TRBJ2-1, with TRBD2 matching over 7 bases. Trimming took 0 bases from V and 10 from J; bases not matched to a gene: 3. Germline V gives CDR1 LNHNV, CDR2 YYDKDF (reference sequence). The CDR3 contains 13 residues. This chain's CDR3 is CATSRDRGLEQFF. CDR3 nucleotides: TGTGCCACCAGCAGAGATCGGGGACTAGAGCAGTTCTTC. Supplemented by reference TRBV15 and TRBJ2-1, the full variable domain reads DAMVIQNPRYQVTQFGKPVTLSCSQTLNHNVMYWYQQKSSQAPKLLFHYYDKDFNNEADTPDNFQSRRPNTSFCFLDIRSPGLGDTAMYLCATSRDRGLEQFFGPGTRLTVL.

On this clonotype: The final CDR3 position lacks the conserved phenylalanine or tryptophan, pointing to a likely read error. The gene calls are TRBV5-1 and TRBJ1-6; the D is unclear. The V end lost 6 bases, the J end lost 7 bases, and 17 bases lay between the germline ends. Germline CDR1 SGHRS, CDR2 YFSETQ. CDR3 length: 15 residues. For the CDR3, the DNA is TGCGCCAGCAAGGAGGCCCTGGGTGTGAATTCACCCCTCCACCTT. Amino acid sequence: CASKEALGVNSPLHL.

This clonotype came up many times. This chain links TRBV7-8 with TRBJ2-1, with 13 nucleotides matching TRBD2. V shed 5 bases, J shed 0 bases, and the junction held 10 bases outside the gene matches. Germline CDR1 and CDR2: SGHVS and FQNEAQ. The CDR3 runs to 19 residues. CDR3 loop: CASSDRTSGSTSSYNEQFF. CDR3 bases: TGTGCCAGCAGCGACAGGACTAGCGGGAGTACAAGCTCCTACAATGAGCAGTTCTTC.

The rearrangement uses TRBV29-1 and TRBJ2-1, with D possibly TRBD2 on 5 matching bases. V was cut by 6 bases and J by 3 bases, with 9 bases left in between. This CDR3 contains 12 residues. CDR1 and CDR2 from the germline V gene are SQVTM and ANQGSEA. The CDR3 coding sequence is TGCAGCGTAATACGGGACTACAATGAGCAGTTCTTC. It encodes CSVIRDYNEQFF.

This clonotype came up many times. J is TRBJ2-5 and V is TRBV5-1; 8 positions agree with TRBD2. Per the germline V gene, CDR1 is SGHRS and CDR2 is YFSETQ. This CDR3 spans 15 amino acids. Trimming took 2 bases from V and 1 from J; bases not matched to a gene: 4. CDR3 amino acids: CASSFTSGAQETQYF. CDR3 bases: TGCGCCAGCAGCTTCACTAGCGGAGCCCAAGAGACCCAGTACTTC.

V gene TRBV7-3 combines with J gene TRBJ2-7, with 9 positions matching TRBD1. This CDR3 is built from 13 residues. V dropped 4 bases and J dropped 5; count of bases not matched to a gene: 3. Per the germline V gene, CDR1 is SGHTA and CDR2 is FQGTGA. In nucleotides, the CDR3 is TGTGCCAGCAGCTCGGGACAGGGAGACGAGCAGTACTTC. Protein: CASSSGQGDEQYF.

At least ten counts were recorded for this clonotype. V usage is TRBV4-1 and J usage is TRBJ2-7, with D unresolved. V lost 6 bases, J lost 3 bases, and 12 bases lay in between. CDR3 length: 13 amino acids. CDR1 and CDR2 (germline): MGHRA, YSYEKL. CDR3 amino acids: CASSSDLGYEQYF. DNA of the CDR3: TGCGCCAGCAGTTCCGATTTGGGCTACGAGCAGTACTTC.

This clonotype has only a few counts. The chain links TRBV5-1 to TRBJ2-1; D call uncertain. CDR1 is SGHRS and CDR2 is YFSETQ in the germline V gene. Trimming removed 0 bases from V and 1 base from J, with 17 bases in between. This CDR3 region has 18 residues. As DNA, the CDR3 is TGCGCCAGCAGCTTGGGTGCCCTTGGAGTCTTTTCCTACAATGAGCAGTTCTTC. This gives the protein CASSLGALGVFSYNEQFF.

This clonotype was detected only a few times. The chain is built from TRBV5-6 and TRBJ1-6; D is unclear. Per the germline V gene, CDR1 is SGHDT and CDR2 is YYEEEE. This CDR3 comprises 13 residues. Deletions cut 3 bases from V and 8 bases from J, with 9 bases between. CDR3 sequence (DNA): TGTGCCAGCAGCTGGGGAGCTGATTCACCCCTCCACTTT. It yields the protein CASSWGADSPLHF.

This rearrangement joins TRBV19 to TRBJ1-2; D gene ambiguous. Trimming left V 6 bases short and J 7 bases short, with 21 bases between. There are 15 residues in the CDR3. Germline V gene sequence: CDR1 LNHDA, CDR2 SQIVND (reference sequence). CDR3 amino acids: CASSGQKARGAGYTF. CDR3 in DNA: TGTGCCAGTAGCGGCCAGAAGGCCCGCGGTGCTGGCTACACCTTC.

This clonotype was found a few times. The chain joins TRBV7-2 to TRBJ2-1, with TRBD2 matching 7 bases. The J segment lost 5 bases and the V segment lost 3 bases, leaving 7 bases of the junction unmatched. Per germline, CDR1 SGHTA and CDR2 FQGNSA. CDR3 size: 15 residues. CDR3: CASSFGLVVDNEQFF. CDR3 DNA: TGTGCCAGCAGCTTCGGACTAGTTGTCGACAATGAGCAGTTCTTC.

The rearrangement uses TRBV20-1 and TRBJ2-1, with TRBD2 matching over 8 bases. The length of the CDR3 is 16 residues. V trimming: 6 bases; J trimming: 6 bases; junction bases outside the gene matches: 16. Germline V gene data show CDR1 as DFQATT and CDR2 as SNEGSKA (reference sequence). The CDR3 region has the DNA TGCAGTGCCCATACATCGTATGTGGCGGGAGGCAATGAGCAGTTCTTC. Translated, it gives CSAHTSYVAGGNEQFF.

The genes are TRBV12-3 or TRBV12-4 and TRBJ1-2; D is possibly TRBD1 (5 bases). The CDR3 spans 13 residues. V lost 7 bases, J lost 5 bases, and 14 bases lay in between. Here the CDR3 reads CASTLGQSYGYTF. CDR3 in DNA: TGTGCCAGCACTTTGGGGCAGTCGTATGGCTACACCTTC.

This clonotype occurred many times. Its ends do not fully match the called genes, so a read error is possible. CDR3 in DNA: TGCGCTGCCCTAGGAGGCGGGAATGAGCAGTTCTTC. Its translation is CAALGGGNEQFF. The chain uses TRBV3-1 and TRBJ2-1; D possibly corresponds to TRBD2 (5 bases). Germline V gene data show CDR1 as LGHDT and CDR2 as YNNKEL (reference sequence). The CDR3 is 12 residues long.